The sequence of this T cell receptor beta chain was determined in a study of cytomegalovirus exposure and HLA in healthy donors. Comment on this clone: Its antigen remains unknown.

Between the trimmed V and J ends, which lost 6 bases and 2 bases, there was a span of 13 bases. Germline CDR1 SGHRS, CDR2 YFSETQ. The CDR3 has 14 residues. The PCR ran on 60 Vbeta and 13 Jbeta primers. Some clones are missing from TCRdb's copy, which holds only in-frame ones; the method was immunoSEQ multiplex PCR. Its clone listing holds around 150,000 clones. Study-level points and caveats: The number of N-insertions in an Asian-associated ancestry cluster was reportedly below the roughly 670-donor mean in a later analysis. CMV serostatus was the only recorded immune exposure for donors. Later analysis identified a missense DCLRE1C variant that was linked to TCR beta V- and J-gene trimming. The productive fraction for most TCR beta V segments was about 90% or about 30% in an earlier analysis.

The material sequenced was PBMCs. This chain connects TRBV5-1 to TRBJ2-3, with D possibly being TRBD2 (5 bases). The sequence derives from a woman aged 60 to 75 in good health and CMV-seronegative. The CDR3 protein is CASTLTGTTDTQYF. Written as DNA, the CDR3 is TGCGCCAGCACCCTGACGGGAACCACAGATACGCAGTATTTT.